The rows below give T cell receptor beta chains drawn from one sample of a study of cytomegalovirus exposure and HLA in healthy donors. Using immunoSEQ multiplex PCR, the repertoire was profiled, and TCRdb retains in-frame clones only, with some absent. This sample's table has some 200,000 clones. Sequenced: PBMCs. All receptors come from a boy younger than 18 in good health and CMV-seronegative. Both conserved end residues are part of each CDR3. Each record gives: D gene, J gene, V gene, CDR3 DNA, CDR3 protein. D genes are given only for firm matches.

>.|TRBJ1-1|TRBV7-3
TGTGCCAGCAGCTTTCAGGGAAACACTGAAGCTTTCTTT
CASSFQGNTEAFF
>.|TRBJ1-1|TRBV4-3
TGCGCCAGCAGCCAAGATAAAGCAGGGGCGAACACTGAAGCTTTCTTT
CASSQDKAGANTEAFF
>TRBD2|TRBJ2-1|TRBV6-5
TGTGCCAGCAGTTACTCCTCGGGACTAGCGGTCAATGAGCAGTTCTTC
CASSYSSGLAVNEQFF
>.|TRBJ2-7|TRBV18
TGTGCCAGCTCAATTATGGAGTCCTACGAGCAGTACTTC
CASSIMESYEQYF
>.|TRBJ1-2|TRBV6-5
TGTGCCAGCAGCCGACATGCCCAGGACTATGGCTACACCTTC
CASSRHAQDYGYTF
>TRBD1|TRBJ2-2|TRBV4-1
TGCGCCAGCAGCCAAGATGGACAGGGGACTCTTTACGGGGAGCTGTTTTTT
CASSQDGQGTLYGELFF
>TRBD1|TRBJ1-2|TRBV4-1
TGCGCCAGCAGCCAAGATTCAGGGACAGTCTATGGCTACACCTTC
CASSQDSGTVYGYTF
>.|TRBJ1-2|TRBV9
TGTGCCAGCAGCGTAGATTTACAGGCCTACTATGGCTACACCTTC
CASSVDLQAYYGYTF
>TRBD2|TRBJ2-3|TRBV30
TGTGCCTGGGGTAGCGGGGGGGCTACAGATACGCAGTATTTT
CAWGSGGATDTQYF
>.|TRBJ2-5|TRBV10-3
TGTGCCATCAGGAAAGCGGACCCCCAAGAGACCCAGTACTTC
CAIRKADPQETQYF
>TRBD1|TRBJ1-1|TRBV27
TGTGCCAGCAGAGGGGACAGGGTGTTTGCGGCTGAAGCTTTCTTT
CASRGDRVFAAEAFF
>.|TRBJ1-4|TRBV27
TGTGCCAGCAGACCCTGGGGGGCAACTAATGAAAAACTGTTTTTT
CASRPWGATNEKLFF